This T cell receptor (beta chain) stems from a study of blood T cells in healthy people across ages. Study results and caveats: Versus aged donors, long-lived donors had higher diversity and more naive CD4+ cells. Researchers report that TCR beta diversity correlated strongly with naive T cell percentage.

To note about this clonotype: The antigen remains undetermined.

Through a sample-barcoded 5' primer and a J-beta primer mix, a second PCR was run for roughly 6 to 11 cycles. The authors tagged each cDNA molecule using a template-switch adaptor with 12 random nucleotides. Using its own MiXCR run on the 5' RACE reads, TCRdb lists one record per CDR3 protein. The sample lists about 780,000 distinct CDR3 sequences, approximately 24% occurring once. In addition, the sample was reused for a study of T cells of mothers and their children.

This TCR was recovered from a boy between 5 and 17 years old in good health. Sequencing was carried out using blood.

CDR3 amino acids: CASSLGRGLVQPQHF. The CDR3 nucleotides read TGTGCCAGCAGCTTGGGCAGGGGATTAGTTCAGCCCCAGCATTTT. V gene TRBV7-9 combines with J gene TRBJ1-5; D possibly corresponds to TRBD1 (6 bases). The CDR3 totals 15 residues. Between the trimmed V and J ends, which lost 3 bases and 6 bases, there was a span of 15 bases. From germline, CDR1 is SEHNR and CDR2 FQNEAQ (reference sequence).